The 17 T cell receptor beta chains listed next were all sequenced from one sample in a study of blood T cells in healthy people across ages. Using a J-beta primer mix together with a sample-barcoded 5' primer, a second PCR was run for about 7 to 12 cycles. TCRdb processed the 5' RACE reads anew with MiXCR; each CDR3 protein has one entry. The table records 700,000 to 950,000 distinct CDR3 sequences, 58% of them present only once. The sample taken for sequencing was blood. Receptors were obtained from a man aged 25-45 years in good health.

The CDR3 spells CASSLSLAREQFF. In nucleotides, the CDR3 is TGTGCCAGCAGCTTATCGCTAGCGCGAGAGCAGTTCTTC. The genes are TRBV11-1 and TRBJ2-1; a possible D gene is TRBD2 (6 bases). Trimming took off 2 bases at V and 10 bases at J, with 12 bases between the two ends. The germline CDR1 and CDR2 sequences are SGHAT and FQDESV (reference sequence). This CDR3 contains 13 residues.

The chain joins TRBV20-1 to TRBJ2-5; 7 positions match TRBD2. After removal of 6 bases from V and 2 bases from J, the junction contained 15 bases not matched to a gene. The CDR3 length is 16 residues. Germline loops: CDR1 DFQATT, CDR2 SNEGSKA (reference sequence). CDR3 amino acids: CSAAPKGAGWQETQYF. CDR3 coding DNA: TGCAGTGCCGCTCCGAAGGGAGCGGGGTGGCAAGAGACCCAGTACTTC.

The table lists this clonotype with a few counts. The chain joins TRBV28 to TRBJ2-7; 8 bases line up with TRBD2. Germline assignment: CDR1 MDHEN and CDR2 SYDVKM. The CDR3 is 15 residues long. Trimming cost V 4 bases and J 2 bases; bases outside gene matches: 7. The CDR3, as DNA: TGTGCCAGCAGTTCTACCGGGACTAGGACCTACGAGCAGTACTTC. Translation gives CASSSTGTRTYEQYF.

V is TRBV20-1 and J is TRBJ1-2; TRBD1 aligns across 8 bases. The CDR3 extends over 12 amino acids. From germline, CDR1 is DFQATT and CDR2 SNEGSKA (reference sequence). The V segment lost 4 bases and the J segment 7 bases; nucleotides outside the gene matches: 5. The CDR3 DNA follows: TGCAGTGCTACACTAGGACAGGGTGGCTACACCTTC. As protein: CSATLGQGGYTF.

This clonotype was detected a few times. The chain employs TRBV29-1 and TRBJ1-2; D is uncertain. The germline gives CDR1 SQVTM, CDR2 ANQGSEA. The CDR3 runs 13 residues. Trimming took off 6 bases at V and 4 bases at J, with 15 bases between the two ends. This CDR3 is CSVEVGVLYGYTF. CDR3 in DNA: TGCAGCGTCGAGGTTGGGGTCCTCTATGGCTACACCTTC.

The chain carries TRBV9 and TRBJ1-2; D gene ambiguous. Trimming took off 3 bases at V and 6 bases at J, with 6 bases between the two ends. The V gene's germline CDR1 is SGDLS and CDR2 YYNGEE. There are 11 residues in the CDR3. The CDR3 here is CASSAGNGYTF. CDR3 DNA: TGTGCCAGCAGCGCCGGAAATGGCTACACCTTC.

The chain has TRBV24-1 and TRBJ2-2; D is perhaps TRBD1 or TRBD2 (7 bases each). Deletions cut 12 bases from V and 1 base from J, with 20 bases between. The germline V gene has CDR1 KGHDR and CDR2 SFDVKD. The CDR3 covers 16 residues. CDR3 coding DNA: TGTGCCGCCTCGAGTACAGGGGAGGGGAACACCGGGGAGCTGTTTTTT. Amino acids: CAASSTGEGNTGELFF.

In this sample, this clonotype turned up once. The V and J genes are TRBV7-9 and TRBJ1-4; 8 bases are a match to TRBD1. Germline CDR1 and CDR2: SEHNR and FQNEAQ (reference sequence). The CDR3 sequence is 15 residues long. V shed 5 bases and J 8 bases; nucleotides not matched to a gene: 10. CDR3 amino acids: CASSADRGVEEKLFF. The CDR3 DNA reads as TGTGCCAGCAGCGCCGACAGGGGCGTAGAGGAAAAACTGTTTTTT. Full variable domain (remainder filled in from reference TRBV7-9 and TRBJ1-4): DTGVSQNPRHKITKRGQNVTFRCDPISEHNRLYWYRQTLGQGPEFLTYFQNEAQLEKSRLLSDRFSAERPKGSFSTLEIQRTEQGDSAMYLCASSADRGVEEKLFFGSGTQLSVL.

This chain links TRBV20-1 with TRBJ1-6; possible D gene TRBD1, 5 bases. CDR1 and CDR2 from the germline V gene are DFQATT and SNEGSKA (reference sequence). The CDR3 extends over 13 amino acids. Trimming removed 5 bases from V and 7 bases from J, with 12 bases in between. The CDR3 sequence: CSAPRQTNSPLHF. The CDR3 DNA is TGCAGTGCTCCCCGACAGACCAATTCACCCCTCCACTTT.

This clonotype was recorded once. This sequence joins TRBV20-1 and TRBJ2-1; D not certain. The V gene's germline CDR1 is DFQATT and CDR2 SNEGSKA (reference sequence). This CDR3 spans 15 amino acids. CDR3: CSAKPAAVSYNEQFF. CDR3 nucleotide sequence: TGCAGCGCCAAGCCTGCTGCGGTTTCCTACAATGAGCAGTTCTTC.

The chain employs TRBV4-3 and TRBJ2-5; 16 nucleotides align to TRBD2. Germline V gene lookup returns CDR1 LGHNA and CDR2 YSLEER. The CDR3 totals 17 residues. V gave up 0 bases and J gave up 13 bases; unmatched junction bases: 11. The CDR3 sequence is CASSQEGTSGGGNERYF. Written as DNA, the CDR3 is TGCGCCAGCAGCCAAGAAGGGACTAGCGGGGGGGGGAATGAGCGGTACTTC.

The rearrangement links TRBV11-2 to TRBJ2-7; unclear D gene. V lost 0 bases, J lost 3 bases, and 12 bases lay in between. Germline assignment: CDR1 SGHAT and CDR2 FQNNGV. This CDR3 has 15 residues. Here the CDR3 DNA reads TGTGCCAGCAGCTTAGAACCAAAATCCCACTACGAGCAGTACTTC. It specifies CASSLEPKSHYEQYF.

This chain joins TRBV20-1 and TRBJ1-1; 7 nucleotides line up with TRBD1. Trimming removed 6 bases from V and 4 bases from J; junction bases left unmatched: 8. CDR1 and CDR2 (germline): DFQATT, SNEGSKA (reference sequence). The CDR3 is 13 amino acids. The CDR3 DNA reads TGCAGTGCAATTCGGGCAGGGGGCACTGAAGCTTTCTTT. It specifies CSAIRAGGTEAFF.

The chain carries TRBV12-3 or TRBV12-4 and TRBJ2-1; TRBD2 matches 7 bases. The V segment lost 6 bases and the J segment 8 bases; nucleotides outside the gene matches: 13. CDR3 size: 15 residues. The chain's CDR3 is CASRRAGMVLHEQFF. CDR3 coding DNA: TGTGCCAGCAGGAGAGCGGGAATGGTCCTCCATGAGCAGTTCTTC.

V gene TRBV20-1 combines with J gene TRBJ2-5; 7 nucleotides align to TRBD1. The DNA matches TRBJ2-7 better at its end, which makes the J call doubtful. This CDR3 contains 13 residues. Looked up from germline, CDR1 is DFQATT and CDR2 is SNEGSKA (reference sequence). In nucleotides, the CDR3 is TGCAGTGTACTACAGGGGCTTGGAGACGAGCAGTACTTC. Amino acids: CSVLQGLGDEQYF.

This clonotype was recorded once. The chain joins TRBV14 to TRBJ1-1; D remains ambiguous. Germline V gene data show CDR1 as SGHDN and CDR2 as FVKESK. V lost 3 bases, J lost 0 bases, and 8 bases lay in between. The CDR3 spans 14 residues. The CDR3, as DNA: TGTGCCAGCAGCCAGAGAACTTTGAACACTGAAGCTTTCTTT. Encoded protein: CASSQRTLNTEAFF.

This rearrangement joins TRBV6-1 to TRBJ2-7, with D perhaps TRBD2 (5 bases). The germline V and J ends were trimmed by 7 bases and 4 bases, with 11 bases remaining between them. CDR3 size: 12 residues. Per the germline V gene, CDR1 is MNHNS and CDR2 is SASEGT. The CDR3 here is CASKDFLYEQYF. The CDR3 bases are TGTGCCAGCAAGGACTTCTTGTACGAGCAGTACTTC.